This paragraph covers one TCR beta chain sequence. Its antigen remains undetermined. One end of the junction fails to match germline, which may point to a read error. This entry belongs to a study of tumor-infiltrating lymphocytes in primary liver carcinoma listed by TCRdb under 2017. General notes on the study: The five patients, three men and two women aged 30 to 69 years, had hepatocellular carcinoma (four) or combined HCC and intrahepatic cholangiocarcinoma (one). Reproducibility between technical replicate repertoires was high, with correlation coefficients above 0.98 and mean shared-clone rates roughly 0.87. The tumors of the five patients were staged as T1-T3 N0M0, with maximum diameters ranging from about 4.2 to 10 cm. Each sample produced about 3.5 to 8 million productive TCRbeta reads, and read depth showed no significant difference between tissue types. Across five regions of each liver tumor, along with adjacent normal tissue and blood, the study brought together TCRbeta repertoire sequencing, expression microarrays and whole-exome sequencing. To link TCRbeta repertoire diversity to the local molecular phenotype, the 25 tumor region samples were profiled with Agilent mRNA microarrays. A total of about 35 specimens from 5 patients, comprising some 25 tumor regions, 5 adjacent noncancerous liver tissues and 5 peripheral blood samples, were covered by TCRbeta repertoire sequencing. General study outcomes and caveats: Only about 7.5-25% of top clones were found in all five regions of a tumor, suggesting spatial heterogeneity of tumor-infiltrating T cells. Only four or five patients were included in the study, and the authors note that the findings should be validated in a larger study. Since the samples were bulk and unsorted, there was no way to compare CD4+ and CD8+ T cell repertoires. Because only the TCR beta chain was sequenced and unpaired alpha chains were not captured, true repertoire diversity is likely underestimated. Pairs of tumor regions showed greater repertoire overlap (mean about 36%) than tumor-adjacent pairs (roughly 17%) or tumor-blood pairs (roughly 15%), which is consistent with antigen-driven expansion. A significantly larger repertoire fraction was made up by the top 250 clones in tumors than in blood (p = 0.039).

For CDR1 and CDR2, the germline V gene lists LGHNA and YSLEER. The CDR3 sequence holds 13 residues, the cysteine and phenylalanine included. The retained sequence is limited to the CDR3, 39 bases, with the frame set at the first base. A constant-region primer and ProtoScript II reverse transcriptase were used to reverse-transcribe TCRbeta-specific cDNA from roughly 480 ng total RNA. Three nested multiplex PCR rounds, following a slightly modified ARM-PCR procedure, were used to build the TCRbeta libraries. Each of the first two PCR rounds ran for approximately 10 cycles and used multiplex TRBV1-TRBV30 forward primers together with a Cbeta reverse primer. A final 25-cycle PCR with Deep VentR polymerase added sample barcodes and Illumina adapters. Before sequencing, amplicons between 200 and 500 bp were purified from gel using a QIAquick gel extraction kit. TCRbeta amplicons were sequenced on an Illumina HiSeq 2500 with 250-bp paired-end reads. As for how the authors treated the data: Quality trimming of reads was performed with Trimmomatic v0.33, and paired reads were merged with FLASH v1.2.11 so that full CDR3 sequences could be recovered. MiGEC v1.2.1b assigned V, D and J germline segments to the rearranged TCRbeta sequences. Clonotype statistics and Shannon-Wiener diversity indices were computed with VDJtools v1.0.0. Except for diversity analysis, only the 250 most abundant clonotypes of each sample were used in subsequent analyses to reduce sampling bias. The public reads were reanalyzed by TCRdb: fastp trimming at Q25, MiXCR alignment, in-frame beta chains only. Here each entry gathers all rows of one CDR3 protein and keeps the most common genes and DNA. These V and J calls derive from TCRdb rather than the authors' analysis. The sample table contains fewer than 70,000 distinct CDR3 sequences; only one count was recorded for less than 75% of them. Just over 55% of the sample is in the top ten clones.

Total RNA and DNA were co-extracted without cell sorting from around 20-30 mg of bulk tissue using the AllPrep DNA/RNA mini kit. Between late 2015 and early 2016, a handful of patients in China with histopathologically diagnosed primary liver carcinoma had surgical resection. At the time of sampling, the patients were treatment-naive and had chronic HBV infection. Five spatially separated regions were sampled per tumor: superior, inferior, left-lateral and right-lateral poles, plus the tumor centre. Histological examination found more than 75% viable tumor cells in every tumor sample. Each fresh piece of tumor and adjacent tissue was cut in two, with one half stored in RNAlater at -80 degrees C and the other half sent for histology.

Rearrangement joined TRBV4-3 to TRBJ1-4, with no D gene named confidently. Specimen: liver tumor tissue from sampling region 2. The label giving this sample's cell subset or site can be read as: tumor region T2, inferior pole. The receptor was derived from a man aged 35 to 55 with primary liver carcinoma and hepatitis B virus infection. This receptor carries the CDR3 CASSQGQNEKLPF. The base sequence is TGCGCCAGCAGCCAAGGTCAGAATGAAAAACTGCCTTTT.